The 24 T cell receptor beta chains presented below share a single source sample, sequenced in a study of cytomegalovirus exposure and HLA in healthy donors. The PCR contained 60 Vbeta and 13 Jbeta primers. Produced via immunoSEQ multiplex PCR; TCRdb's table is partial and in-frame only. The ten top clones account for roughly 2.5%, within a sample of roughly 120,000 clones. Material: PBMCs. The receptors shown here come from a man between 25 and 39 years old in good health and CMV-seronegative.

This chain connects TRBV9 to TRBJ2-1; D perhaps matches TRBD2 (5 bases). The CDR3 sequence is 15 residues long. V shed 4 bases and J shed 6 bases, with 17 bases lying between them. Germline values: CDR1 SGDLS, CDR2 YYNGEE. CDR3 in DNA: TGTGCCAGCAGCCCTGCTTTGGGGAGTGGCAATGAGCAGTTCTTC. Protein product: CASSPALGSGNEQFF.

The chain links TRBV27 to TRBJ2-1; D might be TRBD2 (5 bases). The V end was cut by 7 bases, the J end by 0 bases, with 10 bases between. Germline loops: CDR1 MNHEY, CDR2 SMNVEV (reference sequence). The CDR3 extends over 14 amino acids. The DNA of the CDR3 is TGTGCCAGCATCCGCGGGCGCTCCTACAATGAGCAGTTCTTC. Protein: CASIRGRSYNEQFF.

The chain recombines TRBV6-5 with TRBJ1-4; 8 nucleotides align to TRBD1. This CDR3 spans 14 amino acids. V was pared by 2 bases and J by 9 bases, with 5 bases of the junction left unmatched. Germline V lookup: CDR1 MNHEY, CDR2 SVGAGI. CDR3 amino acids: CASSYGQGRQKLFF. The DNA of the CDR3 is TGTGCCAGCAGTTACGGACAGGGCCGGCAAAAACTGTTTTTT.

CDR3: CASSLKRSNQPQHF. The CDR3 nucleotides are TGTGCCAGCAGCCTTAAACGGAGCAATCAGCCCCAGCATTTT. The chain has TRBV7-7 and TRBJ1-5; D unresolved. This CDR3 is built from 14 residues. Per the germline V gene, CDR1 is SSHAT and CDR2 is FNYEAQ (reference sequence). Trimming cost V 5 bases and J 1 base, with 9 bases left between them.

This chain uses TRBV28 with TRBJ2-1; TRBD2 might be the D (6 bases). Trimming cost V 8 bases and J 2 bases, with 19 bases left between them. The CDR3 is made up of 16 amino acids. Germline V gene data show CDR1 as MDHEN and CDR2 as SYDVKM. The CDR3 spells CASLSPSGTPYNEQFF. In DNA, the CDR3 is TGTGCCAGCCTTAGCCCCTCAGGGACTCCCTACAATGAGCAGTTCTTC. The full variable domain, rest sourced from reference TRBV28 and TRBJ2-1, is DVKVTQSSRYLVKRTGEKVFLECVQDMDHENMFWYRQDPGLGLRLIYFSYDVKMKEKGDIPEGYSVSREKKERFSLILESASTNQTSMYLCASLSPSGTPYNEQFFGPGTRLTVL.

The chain's CDR3 is CASSIGTGRSEKLFF. In nucleotides, the CDR3 is TGTGCCAGTAGTATAGGCACAGGTCGGAGTGAAAAACTGTTTTTT. The chain joins TRBV19 to TRBJ1-4, with TRBD1 as a possible D gene (5 bases). Germline V lookup: CDR1 LNHDA, CDR2 SQIVND (reference sequence). The germline V and J ends were trimmed by 1 base and 7 bases, with 13 bases remaining between them. This CDR3 spans 15 amino acids. The full variable domain, its missing parts supplied by reference TRBV19 and TRBJ1-4, is DGGITQSPKYLFRKEGQNVTLSCEQNLNHDAMYWYRQDPGQGLRLIYYSQIVNDFQKGDIAEGYSVSREKKESFPLTVTSAQKNPTAFYLCASSIGTGRSEKLFFGSGTQLSVL.

CDR3 in DNA: TGTGCCAGCTCATCAGACAGTGTGGGGTACGAGCAGTACTTC. This gives the protein CASSSDSVGYEQYF. This chain links TRBV18 with TRBJ2-7, with D tentatively TRBD1 (5 bases). The germline V gene has CDR1 KGHSH and CDR2 LQKENI. Deletions cut 5 bases from V and 4 bases from J, with 15 bases between. This CDR3 region has 14 residues.

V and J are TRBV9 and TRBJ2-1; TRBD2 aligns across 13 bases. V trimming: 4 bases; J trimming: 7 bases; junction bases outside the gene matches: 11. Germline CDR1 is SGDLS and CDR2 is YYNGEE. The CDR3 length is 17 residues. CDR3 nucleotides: TGTGCCAGCAGCCCGAACCCCGGGACTAGCGGGAAAAATGAGCAGTTCTTC. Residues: CASSPNPGTSGKNEQFF.

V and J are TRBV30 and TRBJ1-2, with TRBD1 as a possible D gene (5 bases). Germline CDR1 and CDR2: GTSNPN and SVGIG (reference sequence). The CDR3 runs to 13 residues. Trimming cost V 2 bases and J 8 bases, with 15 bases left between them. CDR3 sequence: CAWSKLTGPGYTF. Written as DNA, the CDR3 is TGTGCCTGGAGTAAGTTAACAGGTCCGGGCTACACCTTC.

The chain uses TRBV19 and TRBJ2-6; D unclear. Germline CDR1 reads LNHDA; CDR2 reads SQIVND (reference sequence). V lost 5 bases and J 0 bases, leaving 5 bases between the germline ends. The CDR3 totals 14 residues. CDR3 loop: CASSPFSGANVLTF. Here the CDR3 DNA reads TGTGCCAGTAGTCCCTTCTCTGGGGCCAACGTCCTGACTTTC.

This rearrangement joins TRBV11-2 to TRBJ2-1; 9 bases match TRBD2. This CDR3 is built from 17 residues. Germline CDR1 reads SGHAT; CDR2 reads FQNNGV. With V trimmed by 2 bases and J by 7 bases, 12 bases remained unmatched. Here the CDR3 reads CASSLRREGRMGNEQFF. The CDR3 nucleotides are TGTGCCAGCAGCTTACGGCGGGAGGGCCGGATGGGGAATGAGCAGTTCTTC.

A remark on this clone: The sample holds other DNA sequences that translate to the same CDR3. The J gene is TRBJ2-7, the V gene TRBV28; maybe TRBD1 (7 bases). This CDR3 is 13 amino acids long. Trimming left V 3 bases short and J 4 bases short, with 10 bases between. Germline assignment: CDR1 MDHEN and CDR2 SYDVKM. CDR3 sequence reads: CASSLAGGYEQYF. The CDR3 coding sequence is TGTGCCAGCAGTTTGGCAGGGGGGTACGAGCAGTACTTC.

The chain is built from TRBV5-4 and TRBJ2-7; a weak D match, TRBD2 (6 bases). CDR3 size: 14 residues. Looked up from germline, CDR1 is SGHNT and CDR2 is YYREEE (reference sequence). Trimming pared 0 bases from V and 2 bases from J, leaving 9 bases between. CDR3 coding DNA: TGTGCCAGCAGCTTGGAGCGGGTACCCTACGAGCAGTACTTC. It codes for CASSLERVPYEQYF.

Here the CDR3 DNA reads TGCGCCAGCAGCCCAGAGCGCGGGCTAGCGGGAGGGAGCTCCTACAATGAGCAGTTCTTC. Protein product: CASSPERGLAGGSSYNEQFF. The rearrangement links TRBV4-1 to TRBJ2-1; 12 bases match TRBD2. The V and J ends lost 4 bases and 0 bases, in that order; junction bases with no gene match: 13. In germline, CDR1 is MGHRA, CDR2 YSYEKL. This CDR3 is built from 20 residues.

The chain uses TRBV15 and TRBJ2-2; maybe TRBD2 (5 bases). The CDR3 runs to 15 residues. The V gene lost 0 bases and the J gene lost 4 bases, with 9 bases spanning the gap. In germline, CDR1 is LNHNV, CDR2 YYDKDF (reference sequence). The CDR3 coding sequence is TGTGCCACCAGCAGAGACAGCGGTGCCACCGGGGAGCTGTTTTTT. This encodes CATSRDSGATGELFF.

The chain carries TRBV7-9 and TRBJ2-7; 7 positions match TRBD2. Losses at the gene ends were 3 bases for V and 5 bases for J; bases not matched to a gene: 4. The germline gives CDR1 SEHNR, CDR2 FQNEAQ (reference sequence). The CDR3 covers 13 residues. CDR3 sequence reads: CASSFNRGDEQYF. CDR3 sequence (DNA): TGTGCCAGCAGCTTTAACCGGGGGGACGAGCAGTACTTC.

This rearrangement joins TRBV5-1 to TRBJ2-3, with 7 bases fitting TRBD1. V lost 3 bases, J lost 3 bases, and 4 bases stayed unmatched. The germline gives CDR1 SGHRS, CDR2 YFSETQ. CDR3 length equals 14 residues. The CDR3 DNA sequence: TGCGCCAGCAGCTCCTACAGGGGTACAGATACGCAGTATTTT. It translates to CASSSYRGTDTQYF.

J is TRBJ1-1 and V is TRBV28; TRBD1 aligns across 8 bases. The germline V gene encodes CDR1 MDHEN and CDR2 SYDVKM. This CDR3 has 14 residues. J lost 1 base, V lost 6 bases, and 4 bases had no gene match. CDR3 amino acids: CASSRDRRNTEAFF. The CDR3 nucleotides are TGTGCCAGCAGCCGGGACAGGCGGAACACTGAAGCTTTCTTT.

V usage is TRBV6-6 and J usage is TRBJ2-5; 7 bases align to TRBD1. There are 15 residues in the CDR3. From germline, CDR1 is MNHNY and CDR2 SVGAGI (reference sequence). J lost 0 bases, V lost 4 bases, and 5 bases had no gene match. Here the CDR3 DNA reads TGTGCCAGCAGTTTACCCCAGGGGGACCAAGAGACCCAGTACTTC. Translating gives CASSLPQGDQETQYF.

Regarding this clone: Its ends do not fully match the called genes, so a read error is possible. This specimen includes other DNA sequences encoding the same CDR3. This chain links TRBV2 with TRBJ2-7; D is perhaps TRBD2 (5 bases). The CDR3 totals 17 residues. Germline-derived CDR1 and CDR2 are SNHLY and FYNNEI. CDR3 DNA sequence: TGTGCCAGCAGTGGTAGAGCGGATGAGACGCCTTCCTACGAGCAGTACTTT. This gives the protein CASSGRADETPSYEQYF.

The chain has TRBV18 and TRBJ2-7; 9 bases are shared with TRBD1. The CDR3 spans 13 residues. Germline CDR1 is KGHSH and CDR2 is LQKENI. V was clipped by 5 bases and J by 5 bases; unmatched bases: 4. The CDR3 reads CASSFRDRDEQYF. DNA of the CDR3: TGTGCCAGCTCATTTCGGGACAGGGACGAGCAGTACTTC.

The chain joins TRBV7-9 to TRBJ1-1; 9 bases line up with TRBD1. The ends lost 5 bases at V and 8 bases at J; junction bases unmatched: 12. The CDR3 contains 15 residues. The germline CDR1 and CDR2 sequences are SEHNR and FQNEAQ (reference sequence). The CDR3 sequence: CASSPKPGQGLEAFF. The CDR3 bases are TGTGCCAGCAGCCCTAAGCCGGGACAGGGCTTGGAAGCTTTCTTT.

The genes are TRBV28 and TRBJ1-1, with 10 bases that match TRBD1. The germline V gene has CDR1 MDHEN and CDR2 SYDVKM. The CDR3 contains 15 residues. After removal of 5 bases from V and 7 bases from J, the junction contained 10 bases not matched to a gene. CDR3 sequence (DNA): TGTGCCAGCAGTCGATACGGACAGGGGGTTTTTGAAGCTTTCTTT. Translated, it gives CASSRYGQGVFEAFF. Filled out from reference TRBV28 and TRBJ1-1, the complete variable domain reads DVKVTQSSRYLVKRTGEKVFLECVQDMDHENMFWYRQDPGLGLRLIYFSYDVKMKEKGDIPEGYSVSREKKERFSLILESASTNQTSMYLCASSRYGQGVFEAFFGQGTRLTVV.

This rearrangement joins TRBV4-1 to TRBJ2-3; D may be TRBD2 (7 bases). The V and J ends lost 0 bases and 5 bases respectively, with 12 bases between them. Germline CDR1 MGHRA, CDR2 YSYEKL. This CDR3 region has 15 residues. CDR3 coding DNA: TGCGCCAGCAGCCAAGAGCCGGGGGGCAGAGATACGCAGTATTTT. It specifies CASSQEPGGRDTQYF.